One sample yielded the 26 T cell receptor beta chains listed below, sequenced in a study of human T cells and chemical hapten exposure. TCRdb independently ran MiXCR on the RACE reads; one entry per CDR3 protein. Of under 90,000 distinct CDR3 sequences detected, 8.5% to 9% appear once; the ten largest clones hold about 3.5%. The sample's time point: patch test 2, 6 weeks after DPC sensitization. The sample's treatment: therapeutic diphenylcyclopropenone sensitization with weekly scalp DPC. The sequences come from whole blood, collected in connection with sensitization to the hapten diphenylcyclopropenone (DPC). The receptors stem from a woman between 50 and 59 years old with alopecia areata. Some clones in this sample may be carry-over from other donors' samples.

The chain joins TRBV6-5 to TRBJ2-7; TRBD2 matches 7 bases. Trimming removed 5 bases from V and 7 bases from J; junction bases left unmatched: 11. CDR3 size: 14 residues. Germline assignment: CDR1 MNHEY and CDR2 SVGAGI. CDR3 bases: TGTGCCAGCAGTCCCTCCGGGGGGTCAGAGGAGCAGTACTTC. It specifies CASSPSGGSEEQYF.

This clonotype was found many times. The V call is TRBV5-1, the J call TRBJ1-1; D is ambiguous. With 4 bases removed from V and 3 bases from J, the gap between germline ends came to 7 bases. The CDR3 is 12 residues long. CDR1 is SGHRS and CDR2 is YFSETQ in the germline V gene. The CDR3 region has the DNA TGCGCCAGCAGCATCCGGGACACTGAAGCTTTCTTT. Its protein product is CASSIRDTEAFF.

This clonotype was recorded many times. The V gene is TRBV6-1, the J gene TRBJ1-1, with TRBD1 as a possible D gene (6 bases). This CDR3 has 12 amino acids. Trimming took 8 bases from V and 7 from J, leaving 14 bases between them. Germline lookup yields CDR1 MNHNS and CDR2 SASEGT. The CDR3 sequence is CASPRGSNEAFF. The CDR3 DNA reads as TGTGCCAGCCCAAGGGGGAGTAATGAAGCTTTCTTT.

There are many counts of this clonotype. The chain recombines TRBV3-1 with TRBJ2-2; D possibly matches TRBD1 or TRBD2 (7 bases each). CDR1 LGHDT and CDR2 YNNKEL come from the germline V gene (reference sequence). The ends were cut back, 7 bases at V and 5 bases at J, with 17 bases in the middle. The CDR3 totals 15 residues. CDR3 nucleotides: TGTGCCAGCATCTCAGGGGGGGCGAGAACCGGGGAGCTGTTTTTT. It codes for CASISGGARTGELFF.

The chain carries TRBV7-3 and TRBJ2-3; 12 bases line up with TRBD2. V dropped 4 bases and J dropped 3; count of bases not matched to a gene: 8. CDR3 length equals 17 residues. Germline CDR1 and CDR2: SGHTA and FQGTGA. CDR3 DNA: TGTGCCAGCAGCTCGCCTAGCGGGGGGGCCAGGACAGATACGCAGTATTTT. Translated: CASSSPSGGARTDTQYF.

V is TRBV12-3 or TRBV12-4 and J is TRBJ2-7; possibly TRBD2 for D (5 bases). The CDR3 is 16 amino acids. The V end lost 5 bases, the J end lost 2 bases, and 19 bases lay between the germline ends. The CDR3 DNA reads TGTGCCAGCAGTCTGGGGAGTCAGGACGTCCCCTACGAGCAGTACTTC. Its translation is CASSLGSQDVPYEQYF.

The chain couples TRBV18 to TRBJ2-3, with TRBD2 matching over 8 bases. The CDR3 consists of 18 residues. Germline V gene lookup returns CDR1 KGHSH and CDR2 LQKENI. Unmatched junction bases numbered 12, after V lost 0 bases and J lost 4 bases. The CDR3 is CASSPPDPAGDPPDTQYF. CDR3 DNA: TGTGCCAGCTCACCACCAGACCCAGCGGGAGATCCCCCAGATACGCAGTATTTT.

The DNA for the CDR3 is TGTGCCATCAGTGGCCCTAATTCACCCCTCCACTTT. Its translation is CAISGPNSPLHF. The V call is TRBV10-3, the J call TRBJ1-6, with D unresolved. CDR1 is ENHRY, CDR2 SYGVKD, per germline. The CDR3 runs to 12 residues. The V and J ends lost 4 bases and 6 bases respectively, with 4 bases between them.

As DNA, the CDR3 is TGCAGCGCGGGCGGGGGATCCCGGGGCGAGCAGTACTTC. Translating it yields CSAGGGSRGEQYF. The gene calls are TRBV29-1 and TRBJ2-7; 7 bases align to TRBD2. Germline V lookup: CDR1 SQVTM, CDR2 ANQGSEA. The V gene end was trimmed by 7 bases and the J gene end by 6 bases; junction bases not matched to a gene: 12. CDR3 length equals 13 residues.

This clonotype showed up just a few times. The chain uses TRBV6-5 and TRBJ2-2; TRBD2 aligns across 11 bases. This CDR3 is 18 amino acids long. Germline trimming cut 5 bases from V and 1 base from J; bases unmatched to any gene: 9. Germline loops: CDR1 MNHEY, CDR2 SVGAGI. The chain's CDR3 is CASSSGLAGPGNTGELFF. The CDR3 bases are TGTGCCAGCAGTAGCGGACTAGCGGGCCCGGGGAACACCGGGGAGCTGTTTTTT.

Regarding this clonotype: A read error may account for a junction end that differs from germline. The chain is built from TRBV20-1 and TRBJ1-5; D is ambiguous. Germline V CDR1 and CDR2: DFQATT, SNEGSKA (reference sequence). The CDR3 has 16 residues. CDR3 DNA sequence: TGCAGTGCTAGAGATCGTCTAGGAGGGCTCAATCAGCCCCAGAATTTT. This codes for CSARDRLGGLNQPQNF.

V usage is TRBV29-1 and J usage is TRBJ1-1; 9 bases line up with TRBD1. This CDR3 has 15 residues. The trim removed 6 bases at V and 3 bases at J, leaving 11 bases unmatched. Germline V gene data show CDR1 as SQVTM and CDR2 as ANQGSEA. As DNA, the CDR3 is TGCAGCGTCCTTTTCCCGGACAGGGGCGACACTGAAGCTTTCTTT. It specifies CSVLFPDRGDTEAFF.

The chain employs TRBV5-4 and TRBJ1-2; 7 positions match TRBD1. Per germline, CDR1 SGHNT and CDR2 YYREEE (reference sequence). This CDR3 is 14 amino acids long. Trimming took 3 bases from V and 3 from J; bases not matched to a gene: 5. The CDR3 region is CASSSTGSYYGYTF. CDR3 nucleotide sequence: TGTGCCAGCAGCTCGACAGGGAGTTACTATGGCTACACCTTC.

In this sample, this clonotype turned up a few times. The rearrangement uses TRBV5-4 and TRBJ1-4; weak D call: TRBD1 (5 bases). The V gene lost 4 bases and the J gene lost 3 bases, with 13 bases spanning the gap. The CDR3 is made up of 15 amino acids. Per germline, CDR1 SGHNT and CDR2 YYREEE (reference sequence). The CDR3 nucleotides read TGTGCCAGCAGCGGGGGGGGGAGCTCTAATGAAAAACTGTTTTTT. Amino acid sequence: CASSGGGSSNEKLFF.

This clonotype was seen repeatedly, ten times or more. V gene TRBV7-2 combines with J gene TRBJ2-1; 9 bases map to TRBD2. The CDR3 is 16 residues long. With V trimmed by 0 bases and J by 4 bases, 4 bases remained unmatched. Germline V gene sequence: CDR1 SGHTA, CDR2 FQGNSA. CDR3 region: CASSLAGTSFYNEQFF. CDR3 DNA: TGTGCCAGCAGCTTAGCAGGGACTAGCTTTTACAATGAGCAGTTCTTC.

This clonotype was observed many times. The chain joins TRBV11-2 to TRBJ1-1; 7 positions match TRBD1. The V and J ends lost 8 bases and 1 base, in that order; junction bases with no gene match: 7. CDR3 size: 14 residues. Germline loops: CDR1 SGHAT, CDR2 FQNNGV. CDR3 protein: CASLTGTANTEAFF. In DNA form, the CDR3 reads TGTGCCAGCTTGACCGGGACAGCGAACACTGAAGCTTTCTTT.

In this sample, this clonotype turned up a few times. In nucleotides, the CDR3 is TGCGCCAGCAGCTCGGGACTAGCGGGGGGTCCGAACACCGGGGAGCTGTTTTTT. Its protein is CASSSGLAGGPNTGELFF. This chain links TRBV5-1 with TRBJ2-2, with 15 bases aligning to TRBD2. This CDR3 has 18 amino acids. With 3 bases clipped from V and 0 bases from J, the junction kept 3 bases outside the gene matches. Germline CDR1 reads SGHRS; CDR2 reads YFSETQ.

V gene TRBV9 combines with J gene TRBJ2-3; 11 positions agree with TRBD2. With V trimmed by 4 bases and J by 1 base, 2 bases remained unmatched. Germline assignment: CDR1 SGDLS and CDR2 YYNGEE. This CDR3 region has 15 residues. The CDR3 DNA follows: TGTGCCAGCAGCACTAGCGGGGGCCGCACAGATACGCAGTATTTT. Amino acids: CASSTSGGRTDTQYF.

This clonotype was observed at least ten times. The V and J genes are TRBV12-3 or TRBV12-4 and TRBJ1-4, with 8 bases lining up with TRBD1. V lost 3 bases and J lost 8; bases outside the gene matches: 14. The CDR3 runs 17 residues. CDR3 in amino acids: CASSFWTGTAQWEKLFF. The CDR3 DNA follows: TGTGCCAGCAGTTTCTGGACAGGGACGGCCCAATGGGAAAAACTGTTTTTT.

This clonotype was observed many times. CDR3 residues: CSVETGGAGTGELFF. The DNA of the CDR3 is TGCAGCGTTGAAACGGGGGGCGCAGGCACCGGGGAGCTGTTTTTT. The rearrangement joins TRBV29-1 to TRBJ2-2; TRBD2 might be the D (7 bases). CDR3 length: 15 residues. Trimming removed 2 bases from V and 4 bases from J, with 14 bases in between. The V gene's germline CDR1 is SQVTM and CDR2 ANQGSEA.

The chain joins TRBV25-1 to TRBJ2-5; TRBD1 might be the D (5 bases). Germline V CDR1 and CDR2: MGHDK, SYGVNS. V shed 4 bases and J shed 4 bases, with 10 bases lying between them. The CDR3 contains 13 residues. The CDR3, as DNA: TGTGCCAGCAGTGCCCCAGGGTTAGAGACCCAGTACTTC. It codes for CASSAPGLETQYF.

This clonotype was found a few times. The CDR3, as DNA: TGTGCCAGCAGCTTTGGGACGGGGACTGGCTACACCTTC. Translation gives CASSFGTGTGYTF. The rearrangement links TRBV9 to TRBJ1-2, with D possibly TRBD1 on 5 matching bases. CDR1 is SGDLS and CDR2 is YYNGEE in the germline V gene. The CDR3 consists of 13 residues. The V end was cut by 4 bases, the J end by 7 bases, with 14 bases between. Together with reference TRBV9 and TRBJ1-2, the CDR3 gives the full variable domain: DSGVTQTPKHLITATGQRVTLRCSPRSGDLSVYWYQQSLDQGLQFLIQYYNGEERAKGNILERFSAQQFPDLHSELNLSSLELGDSALYFCASSFGTGTGYTFGSGTRLTVV.

The V call is TRBV6-5, the J call TRBJ1-6; maybe TRBD1 (5 bases). Germline CDR1 MNHEY, CDR2 SVGAGI. The CDR3 loop spans 15 amino acids. Trimming stripped 0 bases from V and 7 bases from J, with 10 bases between. This CDR3 reads CASSYSSGSNSPLHF. CDR3 nucleotides: TGTGCCAGCAGTTACTCGTCAGGGTCCAATTCACCCCTCCACTTT.

There are a few counts of this clonotype. This chain uses TRBV6-2 or TRBV6-3 with TRBJ2-6; 12 bases are shared with TRBD1. The length of the CDR3 is 17 residues. Germline V gene lookup returns CDR1 MNHEY and CDR2 SVGEGT. J lost 4 bases, V lost 6 bases, and 7 bases had no gene match. CDR3 sequence: CASSPGQGAVGANVLTF. In DNA, the CDR3 is TGTGCCAGCAGCCCGGGACAGGGGGCAGTGGGGGCCAACGTCCTGACTTTC.

This clonotype has only a few counts. The chain is built from TRBV7-2 and TRBJ2-1; weak D call: TRBD1 (5 bases). V gave up 2 bases and J gave up 3 bases, with 5 bases separating them. CDR1 and CDR2 from the germline V gene are SGHTA and FQGNSA. The CDR3 length is 13 residues. The CDR3 is CASSLQGYNEQFF. The CDR3 DNA sequence: TGTGCCAGCAGCTTACAGGGCTACAATGAGCAGTTCTTC. Based on the CDR3 plus reference TRBV7-2 and TRBJ2-1, the full variable domain is GAGVSQSPSNKVTEKGKDVELRCDPISGHTALYWYRQSLGQGLEFLIYFQGNSAPDKSGLPSDRFSAERTGGSVSTLTIQRTQQEDSAVYLCASSLQGYNEQFFGPGTRLTVL.

This clonotype was detected only a few times. The rearrangement joins TRBV6-5 to TRBJ1-1, with 7 positions matching TRBD1. This CDR3 is 14 amino acids long. The ends lost 4 bases at V and 2 bases at J; junction bases unmatched: 4. The germline CDR1 and CDR2 sequences are MNHEY and SVGAGI. In DNA, the CDR3 is TGTGCCAGCAGTTTCTGGACAGGAAACACTGAAGCTTTCTTT. Residues: CASSFWTGNTEAFF.